This entry concerns a single T cell receptor beta chain. Germline V lookup: CDR1 MNHNS, CDR2 SASEGT. The CDR3 is 13 residues long. V was trimmed by 3 bases and J by 0 bases, leaving 6 bases between them. The authors' processing: Reference gene primer amplification gave nucleated cell count estimates. Only in-frame clones appear in the TCRdb table, and some are missing; sequencing was by immunoSEQ multiplex PCR. V, J and clone size are taken as reported in that table, and D and trimming were inferred from the DNA itself. This table has about 230,000 clones, 86% appearing once. This sample was included in a study of blood T cell repertoires in COVID-19. Whole-study context: Samples came from the United States, Italy and Spain, spanning acute and convalescent COVID-19. The cDNA or gDNA used as material had been derived from T cells, B-cell-depleted T cells, or PBMCs.

The chain links TRBV6-1 to TRBJ2-7, with D possibly being TRBD1 (5 bases). The TCR was taken from a man aged 50-60 years with COVID-19, enrolled during active disease. Material: peripheral blood. The CDR3, as DNA: TGTGCCAGCAGTGACAGGGCCTCCTACGAGCAGTACTTC. Translated, it gives CASSDRASYEQYF.